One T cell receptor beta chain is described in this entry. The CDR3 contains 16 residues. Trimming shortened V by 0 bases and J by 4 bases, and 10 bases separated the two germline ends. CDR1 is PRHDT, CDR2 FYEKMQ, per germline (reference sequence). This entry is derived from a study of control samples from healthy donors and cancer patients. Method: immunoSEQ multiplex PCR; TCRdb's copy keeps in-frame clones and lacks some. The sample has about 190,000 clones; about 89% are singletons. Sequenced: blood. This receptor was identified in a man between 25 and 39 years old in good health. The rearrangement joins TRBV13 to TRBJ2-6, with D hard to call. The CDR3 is CASSLGRHTGANVLTF. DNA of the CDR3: TGTGCCAGCAGCTTAGGCCGACACACGGGGGCCAACGTCCTGACTTTC.